The 29 T cell receptor beta chains below come from one sample, sequenced in a study of T cell responses to AZD1222 COVID-19 vaccine. The method was immunoSEQ multiplex PCR; TCRdb's version includes in-frame clones alone and lacks a portion of them. The data contain about 270,000 clones, around 93% of them singletons. Specimen: peripheral blood, collected 28 days after the second AZD1222 dose. The receptor set was obtained from an adult who received the AZD1222 COVID-19 vaccine.

The rearrangement joins TRBV5-4 to TRBJ2-7; the D gene could be TRBD1 or TRBD2 (5 bases each). Germline V gene data show CDR1 as SGHNT and CDR2 as YYREEE (reference sequence). V dropped 4 bases and J dropped 2 bases, with 16 bases sitting between them. The CDR3 sequence is 15 residues long. The CDR3 nucleotides are TGTGCCAGCAGCCGCCCCGGGGCCCTTACCTACGAGCAGTACTTC. Translating gives CASSRPGALTYEQYF. Combining the CDR3 with reference TRBV5-4 and TRBJ2-7 gives the whole variable domain ETGVTQSPTHLIKTRGQQVTLRCSSQSGHNTVSWYQQALGQGPQFIFQYYREEENGRGNFPPRFSGLQFPNYSSELNVNALELDDSALYLCASSRPGALTYEQYFGPGTRLTVT.

The chain employs TRBV11-2 and TRBJ1-1; no clear D. The length of the CDR3 is 11 residues. V lost 5 bases, J lost 10 bases, and 11 bases lay in between. CDR1 is SGHAT and CDR2 is FQNNGV in the germline V gene. CDR3 nucleotide sequence: TGTGCCAGCAGCCCTCGTAGGGCAGCTTTCTTT. Its protein product is CASSPRRAAFF.

The chain joins TRBV13 to TRBJ2-3, with D tentatively TRBD1 or TRBD2 (5 bases each). V shed 5 bases and J shed 0 bases, with 12 bases lying between them. This CDR3 contains 15 residues. Germline V gene lookup returns CDR1 PRHDT and CDR2 FYEKMQ (reference sequence). The CDR3 is CASSRKGTSTDTQYF. For the CDR3, the DNA is TGTGCCAGCAGCCGAAAGGGGACGAGCACAGATACGCAGTATTTT.

This clone was seen once. J is TRBJ2-5 and V is TRBV19, with D perhaps TRBD1 or TRBD2 (6 bases each). Germline V gene sequence: CDR1 LNHDA, CDR2 SQIVND (reference sequence). The CDR3 extends over 15 amino acids. V was shortened by 5 bases and J by 4 bases, with 17 bases between the two germline ends. The CDR3 DNA is TGTGCCAGTAGTCCCAGAGGGGGGATCCGAGAGACCCAGTACTTC. This codes for CASSPRGGIRETQYF.

V usage is TRBV28 and J usage is TRBJ1-2; D not certain. V lost 8 bases and J lost 0, with 16 bases in between. CDR1 and CDR2 from the germline V gene are MDHEN and SYDVKM. This CDR3 spans 15 amino acids. CDR3 in DNA: TGTGCCAGCGAGAATGCATTGTTGGCTAACTATGGCTACACCTTC. It yields the protein CASENALLANYGYTF.

This clone was observed once. The chain has TRBV6-2 or TRBV6-3 and TRBJ1-4, with D perhaps matching TRBD1 (5 bases). The germline V gene has CDR1 MNHEY and CDR2 SVGEGT. The CDR3 is made up of 15 amino acids. Trimming stripped 2 bases from V and 8 bases from J, with 15 bases between. The CDR3 nucleotides are TGTGCCAGCAGTTACCAGGGCTCTCTGGGAGAAAAACTGTTTTTT. As protein: CASSYQGSLGEKLFF.

V usage is TRBV10-2 and J usage is TRBJ1-2, with 9 nucleotides matching TRBD1. Germline CDR1 reads WSHSY; CDR2 reads SAAADI. The V segment lost 4 bases and the J segment 0 bases; nucleotides outside the gene matches: 9. The CDR3 has 17 amino acids. CDR3 residues: CASSATGGAKSNYGYTF. The CDR3 DNA is TGCGCCAGCAGTGCTACAGGGGGCGCAAAATCTAACTATGGCTACACCTTC.

The chain is built from TRBV13 and TRBJ2-7; 11 bases agree with TRBD2. V dropped 5 bases and J dropped 2; count of bases not matched to a gene: 8. CDR3 length: 16 amino acids. Per the germline V gene, CDR1 is PRHDT and CDR2 is FYEKMQ (reference sequence). The CDR3 DNA reads as TGTGCCAGCAGCGCATCGGGACTAGCGGCGACCTACGAGCAGTACTTC. This codes for CASSASGLAATYEQYF.

This sequence joins TRBV27 and TRBJ1-5, with 12 positions matching TRBD1. The CDR3 has 18 amino acids. Germline CDR1 and CDR2: MNHEY and SMNVEV (reference sequence). Unmatched junction bases numbered 11, after V lost 8 bases and J lost 0 bases. The CDR3 nucleotides are TGTGCCAGCCGAGGGGGACAGGGGGCACTCTATAGCAATCAGCCCCAGCATTTT. Translating gives CASRGGQGALYSNQPQHF.

Worth noting for this clone: Other DNA sequences of this sample code for an identical CDR3. The rearrangement uses TRBV11-3 and TRBJ2-1, with 8 bases fitting TRBD2. The CDR3 length is 14 residues. The V gene end was trimmed by 6 bases and the J gene end by 3 bases; junction bases not matched to a gene: 4. Germline V lookup: CDR1 SGHNT, CDR2 YENEEA. CDR3: CASSFSGVYNEQFF. The CDR3 DNA reads as TGTGCCAGCAGTTTTAGCGGGGTCTACAATGAGCAGTTCTTC.

This chain joins TRBV6-2 or TRBV6-3 and TRBJ2-2; D may match TRBD1 or TRBD2 (5 bases each). The CDR3 is made up of 17 amino acids. Germline CDR1 and CDR2: MNHEY and SVGEGT. V was trimmed by 5 bases and J by 0 bases, leaving 16 bases between them. Here the CDR3 reads CASSLRGSDANTGELFF. The CDR3 DNA sequence: TGTGCCAGCAGTCTAAGGGGTAGCGACGCGAACACCGGGGAGCTGTTTTTT.

The chain links TRBV2 to TRBJ1-5; no clear D gene. This CDR3 spans 16 amino acids. The germline gives CDR1 SNHLY, CDR2 FYNNEI. V lost 5 bases and J 2 bases, leaving 16 bases between the germline ends. In DNA, the CDR3 is TGTGCCAGCAGTCCATGGAGGCAAGTCGGCAATCAGCCCCAGCATTTT. It is translated as CASSPWRQVGNQPQHF.

This clone was observed once. V and J are TRBV3-1 (or the pseudogene TRBV3-2) and TRBJ2-2; maybe TRBD1 (5 bases). Germline loops: CDR1 LGHDT, CDR2 YNNKEL (reference sequence). The V end was cut by 4 bases, the J end by 6 bases, with 9 bases between. The CDR3 length is 13 residues. The CDR3, as DNA: TGTGCCAGCAGCCCGGGCAGGGCCGGGGAGCTGTTTTTT. This codes for CASSPGRAGELFF.

The V gene is TRBV7-9, the J gene TRBJ1-1, with 7 bases identical to TRBD1. V lost 2 bases to trimming and J lost 4 bases; unmatched junction nucleotides: 4. This CDR3 is 14 amino acids long. CDR1 SEHNR and CDR2 FQNEAQ come from the germline V gene (reference sequence). Written as DNA, the CDR3 is TGTGCCAGCAGCTTATTTAGACAGGGCACTGAAGCTTTCTTT. Its translation is CASSLFRQGTEAFF.

This chain joins TRBV14 and TRBJ2-7, with TRBD1 identical over 9 bases. Germline V gives CDR1 SGHDN, CDR2 FVKESK. The CDR3 is 15 amino acids. With 4 bases clipped from V and 4 bases from J, the junction kept 8 bases outside the gene matches. The CDR3 nucleotides read TGTGCCAGCAGCCGAGGGACAGGGAACGGGTACGAGCAGTACTTC. This encodes CASSRGTGNGYEQYF.

CDR3 residues: CASSKDPKTGSSYEQYF. CDR3 nucleotide sequence: TGTGCCAGCAGCAAAGATCCGAAAACAGGGTCCTCCTACGAGCAGTACTTC. The chain carries TRBV21-1 and TRBJ2-7; TRBD1, the D gene given by the table, was not confirmed from the DNA. TRBV21-1 is assigned pseudogene status. The CDR3 is made up of 17 amino acids.

This clone was recorded once. Additional DNA sequences in this sample encode the identical CDR3. The chain is built from TRBV7-2 and TRBJ2-7, with D perhaps matching TRBD1 or TRBD2 (6 bases each). Germline CDR1 and CDR2: SGHTA and FQGNSA. The CDR3 consists of 12 residues. The V end was cut by 2 bases, the J end by 7 bases, with 9 bases between. The CDR3 sequence: CASSLRGQEQYF. The DNA of the CDR3 is TGTGCCAGCAGCTTACGGGGGCAGGAGCAGTACTTC.

The chain combines TRBV28 with TRBJ2-5, with TRBD2 matching 7 bases. The CDR3 is made up of 15 amino acids. In germline, CDR1 is MDHEN, CDR2 SYDVKM. After removal of 2 bases from V and 2 bases from J, the junction contained 5 bases not matched to a gene. CDR3 coding DNA: TGTGCCAGCAGTTTACCCGGACTAGAACAAGAGACCCAGTACTTC. This codes for CASSLPGLEQETQYF.

This chain uses TRBV27 with TRBJ2-2; 15 nucleotides line up with TRBD2. Losses at the gene ends were 6 bases for V and 9 bases for J; bases not matched to a gene: 8. This CDR3 is 16 amino acids long. Germline V gene lookup returns CDR1 MNHEY and CDR2 SMNVEV (reference sequence). CDR3 region: CASSQGLAGGPRELFF. CDR3 in DNA: TGTGCCAGCAGCCAAGGACTAGCGGGAGGGCCAAGGGAGCTGTTTTTT.

V gene TRBV10-3 combines with J gene TRBJ1-4, with 7 bases lining up with TRBD1. CDR3 length equals 15 residues. Trimming at V came to 0 bases and at J to 8 bases, leaving 6 bases not matched to a gene. The germline CDR1 and CDR2 sequences are ENHRY and SYGVKD. The CDR3 loop reads CAISESRQGWEKLFF. CDR3 sequence (DNA): TGTGCCATCAGTGAGTCGAGACAGGGTTGGGAAAAACTGTTTTTT.

J is TRBJ2-1 and V is TRBV6-2 or TRBV6-3, with 9 bases lining up with TRBD1. The length of the CDR3 is 15 residues. Germline trimming cut 0 bases from V and 8 bases from J; bases unmatched to any gene: 5. Germline loops: CDR1 MNHEY, CDR2 SVGEGT. The CDR3 region is CASSYSGQGGDEQFF. As DNA, the CDR3 is TGTGCCAGCAGTTACTCGGGACAGGGCGGGGATGAGCAGTTCTTC.

V gene TRBV28 combines with J gene TRBJ2-7, with no clear D. The CDR3 spans 14 residues. Germline lookup yields CDR1 MDHEN and CDR2 SYDVKM. V was clipped by 4 bases and J by 0 bases, with 10 bases between them. CDR3 bases: TGTGCCAGCAGTTCCCACTTCGGCTCCTACGAGCAGTACTTC. Translating gives CASSSHFGSYEQYF.

This clone was picked up one time. J is TRBJ2-3 and V is TRBV5-1, with 9 bases aligning to TRBD2. CDR1 is SGHRS, CDR2 YFSETQ, per germline. The CDR3 runs to 14 residues. V gave up 4 bases and J gave up 2 bases; unmatched junction bases: 2. CDR3 sequence (DNA): TGCGCCAGCAGCCCGGGACTAGCCACAGATACGCAGTATTTT. This encodes CASSPGLATDTQYF. The whole variable domain, remainder taken from reference TRBV5-1 and TRBJ2-3, is KAGVTQTPRYLIKTRGQQVTLSCSPISGHRSVSWYQQTPGQGLQFLFEYFSETQRNKGNFPGRFSGRQFSNSRSEMNVSTLELGDSALYLCASSPGLATDTQYFGPGTRLTVL.

The chain carries TRBV28 and TRBJ1-1, with 8 bases fitting TRBD1. The V gene end was trimmed by 8 bases and the J gene end by 1 base; junction bases not matched to a gene: 3. This CDR3 region has 13 residues. Germline CDR1 is MDHEN and CDR2 is SYDVKM. The CDR3 DNA sequence: TGTGCCAGCGGGGACAGGAGGAACACTGAAGCTTTCTTT. Translating gives CASGDRRNTEAFF.

The chain employs TRBV9 and TRBJ2-3, with TRBD2 matching over 8 bases. There are 16 residues in the CDR3. Germline loops: CDR1 SGDLS, CDR2 YYNGEE. V shed 0 bases and J 5 bases; nucleotides not matched to a gene: 8. The CDR3 DNA is TGTGCCAGCAGCGTAGATATCGCGGGAGGCCTAGATACGCAGTATTTT. Translated: CASSVDIAGGLDTQYF.

The chain has TRBV5-1 and TRBJ2-7; 14 bases line up with TRBD2. V trimming: 4 bases; J trimming: 5 bases; junction bases outside the gene matches: 5. CDR1 SGHRS and CDR2 YFSETQ come from the germline V gene. This CDR3 region has 15 residues. CDR3 loop: CASSPGLAGVDEQYF. For the CDR3, the DNA is TGCGCCAGCAGCCCGGGACTAGCGGGAGTAGACGAGCAGTACTTC.

The chain joins TRBV28 to TRBJ1-2; D unclear. The V gene lost 4 bases and the J gene lost 2 bases, with 8 bases spanning the gap. The CDR3 is made up of 13 amino acids. From germline, CDR1 is MDHEN and CDR2 SYDVKM. The CDR3: CASSSYSNYGYTF. The CDR3 nucleotides are TGTGCCAGCAGTTCTTACAGCAACTATGGCTACACCTTC.

The V call is TRBV6-5, the J call TRBJ2-7; TRBD1 agrees at 10 bases. There are 14 residues in the CDR3. Losses at the gene ends were 5 bases for V and 3 bases for J; bases not matched to a gene: 4. Germline-derived CDR1 and CDR2 are MNHEY and SVGAGI. The CDR3 bases are TGTGCCAGCAGTACCGGACAGGGGGGCTACGAGCAGTACTTC. Amino acid sequence: CASSTGQGGYEQYF.

The V and J genes are TRBV5-6 and TRBJ1-2; D is perhaps TRBD1 (6 bases). CDR3 length equals 12 residues. V was pared by 4 bases and J by 8 bases, with 12 bases between. The V gene's germline CDR1 is SGHDT and CDR2 YYEEEE. As DNA, the CDR3 is TGTGCCAGCAGCACGGGGGCTCCCGGCTACACCTTC. It specifies CASSTGAPGYTF.